This T cell receptor (beta chain) stems from a study of PD-1 blockade in classical Hodgkin lymphoma. General observations from the study: In CD4+ cells, TCR diversity went up significantly by C4D1, but in CD8+ cells it did not. Relapsed/refractory patients reportedly had lower baseline diversity than newly diagnosed patients. Later analyses included only patients treated at least 1 year post-ASCT.

Each patient relapsed following autologous stem cell transplantation, and prior brentuximab vedotin exposure differed. Produced via immunoSEQ multiplex PCR; TCRdb's table is partial and in-frame only. The sample carries some 41,000 clones, around 86% recorded once. The CDR3 length is 14 residues. The V gene lost 8 bases and the J gene lost 4 bases, with 17 bases spanning the gap. Germline lookup yields CDR1 KGHSH and CDR2 LQKENI. This clone came up once. Its antigen is as yet unknown. This sequence was found in a human donor with classical Hodgkin lymphoma. J is TRBJ2-5 and V is TRBV18, with D possibly being TRBD2 (6 bases). The sequences come from peripheral blood mononuclear cells (PBMCs), collected before the second cycle of nivolumab. CDR3 amino acids: CASTNKRGLETQYF. The DNA for the CDR3 is TGTGCCAGCACCAATAAGAGGGGACTAGAGACCCAGTACTTC.